A single count supports the clone carrying this TCR beta chain. This specimen belongs to a study of long-term antiretroviral therapy in people with HIV. Assay version v3.0 of immunoSEQ was used, and it was run at survey level. Profiling relied on immunoSEQ multiplex PCR, and the TCRdb table lists in-frame clones only, not all of them. The sample records 20,000 or so clones, over 60% being singletons. The CDR3 loop spans 17 amino acids. Unmatched junction bases numbered 10, after V lost 7 bases and J lost 6 bases. CDR1 is MNHEY and CDR2 is SMNVEV in the germline V gene (reference sequence). V is TRBV27 and J is TRBJ2-1, with TRBD2 identical over 15 bases. The receptor was derived from a man aged 18 to 29 with HIV. The sequences come from unsorted PBMCs, collected 0.5 years before starting antiretroviral therapy. The CDR3 loop is CASIGTGLAGGPNEQFF. The CDR3 DNA is TGTGCCAGCATCGGTACCGGACTAGCGGGAGGGCCCAATGAGCAGTTCTTC.